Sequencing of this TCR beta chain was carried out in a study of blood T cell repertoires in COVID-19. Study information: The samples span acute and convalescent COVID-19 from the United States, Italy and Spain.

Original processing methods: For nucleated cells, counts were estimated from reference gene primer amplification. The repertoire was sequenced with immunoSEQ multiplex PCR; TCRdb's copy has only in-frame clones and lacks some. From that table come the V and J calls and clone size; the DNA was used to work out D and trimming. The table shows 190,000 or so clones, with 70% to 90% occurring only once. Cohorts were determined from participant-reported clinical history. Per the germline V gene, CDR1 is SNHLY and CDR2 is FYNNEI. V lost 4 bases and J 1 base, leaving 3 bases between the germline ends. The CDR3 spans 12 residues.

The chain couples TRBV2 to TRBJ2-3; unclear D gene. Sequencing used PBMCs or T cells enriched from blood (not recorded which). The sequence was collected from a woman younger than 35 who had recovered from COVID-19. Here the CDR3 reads CASSAGTDTQYF. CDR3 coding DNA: TGTGCCAGCAGTGCAGGCACAGATACGCAGTATTTT.